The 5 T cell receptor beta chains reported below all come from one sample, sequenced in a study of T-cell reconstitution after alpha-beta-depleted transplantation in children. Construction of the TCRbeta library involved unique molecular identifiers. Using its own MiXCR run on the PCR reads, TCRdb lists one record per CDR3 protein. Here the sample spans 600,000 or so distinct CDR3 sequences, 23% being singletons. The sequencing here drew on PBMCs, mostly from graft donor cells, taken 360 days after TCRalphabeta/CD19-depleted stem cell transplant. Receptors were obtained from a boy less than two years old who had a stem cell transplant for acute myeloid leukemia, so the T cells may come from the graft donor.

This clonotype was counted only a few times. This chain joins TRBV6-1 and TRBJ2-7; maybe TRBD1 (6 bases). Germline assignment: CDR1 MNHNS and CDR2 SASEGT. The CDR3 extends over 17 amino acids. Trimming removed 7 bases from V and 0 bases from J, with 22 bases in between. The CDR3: CASMWYVKRTDSYEQYF. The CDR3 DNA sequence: TGTGCCAGCATGTGGTATGTTAAAAGGACAGACTCCTACGAGCAGTACTTC.

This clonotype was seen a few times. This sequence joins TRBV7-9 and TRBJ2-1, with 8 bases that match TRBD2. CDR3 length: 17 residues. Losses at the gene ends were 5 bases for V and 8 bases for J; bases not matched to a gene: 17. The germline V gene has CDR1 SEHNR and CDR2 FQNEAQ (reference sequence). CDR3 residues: CASSAPRLAGYMDEQFF. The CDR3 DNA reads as TGTGCCAGCAGCGCGCCCCGGTTAGCGGGGTATATGGATGAGCAGTTCTTC.

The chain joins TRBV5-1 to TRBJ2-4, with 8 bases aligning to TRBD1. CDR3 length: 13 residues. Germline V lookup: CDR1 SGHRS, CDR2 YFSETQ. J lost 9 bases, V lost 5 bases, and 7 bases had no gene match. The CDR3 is CASRPDRGIIQYF. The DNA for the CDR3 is TGCGCCAGCAGACCCGACAGGGGTATCATTCAGTACTTC.

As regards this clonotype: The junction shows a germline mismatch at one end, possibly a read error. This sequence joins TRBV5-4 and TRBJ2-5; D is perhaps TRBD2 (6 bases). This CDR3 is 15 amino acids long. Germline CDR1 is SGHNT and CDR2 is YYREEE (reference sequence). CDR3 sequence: CATSFSGGLMETQYF. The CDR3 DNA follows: TGTGCCACCAGCTTCAGTGGAGGGCTCATGGAGACCCAGTACTTC.

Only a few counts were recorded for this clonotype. The CDR3 region is CASSLQDRASTDTQYF. CDR3 sequence (DNA): TGTGCCAGCAGCCTCCAGGACAGGGCTAGCACAGATACGCAGTATTTT. The J gene is TRBJ2-3, the V gene TRBV9; the match to TRBD1 covers 8 bases. With 4 bases clipped from V and 0 bases from J, the junction kept 7 bases outside the gene matches. Germline values: CDR1 SGDLS, CDR2 YYNGEE. This CDR3 has 16 amino acids.